Listed below are T cell receptor beta chains from one sample, sequenced in a study of shared clonotypes between healthy human individuals. The assay was immunoSEQ multiplex PCR, and TCRdb's table has in-frame clones only and misses some. The profile shows some 2,500,000 clones, 80% to 95% of them singletons. The material sequenced was naive CD4+ T cells from PBMCs. Source of these receptors: a man aged 18 to 29 in good health. Some clones in this sample may be carry-over from other donors' samples. Each CDR3 is given without its conserved first and last residue. Each record gives: clone size, J gene, V gene, CDR3 protein. Rows give clone size only sometimes, using once, few, many, or a class for an expanded clone.

clone size: NA
J gene: TRBJ1-1
V gene: TRBV25-1
CDR3 protein: ASSDTTGVTEAF

clone size: NA
J gene: TRBJ2-1
V gene: TRBV7-9
CDR3 protein: ASSLDLNEQF

clone size: NA
J gene: TRBJ1-5
V gene: TRBV15
CDR3 protein: ATSSGTASNQPQH

clone size: NA
J gene: TRBJ1-5
V gene: TRBV2
CDR3 protein: ASRVRGGNQPQH

clone size: NA
J gene: TRBJ1-4
V gene: TRBV2
CDR3 protein: ASSERRKEGEKLF

clone size: once
J gene: TRBJ1-5
V gene: TRBV18
CDR3 protein: ASSPGHGTGRYQPQH

clone size: once
J gene: TRBJ2-5
V gene: TRBV28
CDR3 protein: ASSTGTEETQY

clone size: NA
J gene: TRBJ2-3
V gene: TRBV5-6
CDR3 protein: ASSLRGRRTDTQY

clone size: NA
J gene: TRBJ2-1
V gene: TRBV4-1
CDR3 protein: ASSARGQVFPFSSYNEQF

clone size: NA
J gene: TRBJ2-7
V gene: TRBV5-4
CDR3 protein: ASSIGLAGPTYEQY

clone size: NA
J gene: TRBJ2-1
V gene: TRBV5-1
CDR3 protein: ASSLKVVAGGYNEQF

clone size: NA
J gene: TRBJ2-7
V gene: TRBV5-1
CDR3 protein: ASSPPWGGQNEQY

clone size: NA
J gene: TRBJ1-1
V gene: TRBV28
CDR3 protein: ASSFRARPLEAF

clone size: NA
J gene: TRBJ1-1
V gene: TRBV2
CDR3 protein: ATLGLPGTEAF

clone size: NA
J gene: TRBJ1-5
V gene: TRBV5-1
CDR3 protein: ASSLMGGNDNQPQH

clone size: NA
J gene: TRBJ1-1
V gene: TRBV30
CDR3 protein: AWRSTTVPAEAF

clone size: NA
J gene: TRBJ2-1
V gene: TRBV6-5
CDR3 protein: ASRRTGDNEQF

clone size: NA
J gene: TRBJ1-1
V gene: TRBV27
CDR3 protein: ASSLSGTGEAF

clone size: NA
J gene: TRBJ1-4
V gene: TRBV18
CDR3 protein: ASSPQRATNEKLF

clone size: NA
J gene: TRBJ1-4
V gene: TRBV10-2
CDR3 protein: ASSLNFEGDSEKLF

clone size: once
J gene: TRBJ2-7
V gene: TRBV27
CDR3 protein: ASSLGLAGGPRSYEQY

clone size: NA
J gene: TRBJ2-2
V gene: TRBV10-2
CDR3 protein: ASSEGTAGAGELF

clone size: once
J gene: TRBJ1-4
V gene: TRBV9
CDR3 protein: ASSPRFGLTNEKLF

clone size: NA
J gene: TRBJ1-1
V gene: TRBV6-1
CDR3 protein: ASSEGGHRGRLNTEAF

clone size: few
J gene: TRBJ1-1
V gene: TRBV27
CDR3 protein: ASSLNQNTEAF

clone size: NA
J gene: TRBJ1-6
V gene: TRBV7-3
CDR3 protein: ASSPGPNSPLH

clone size: NA
J gene: TRBJ2-7
V gene: TRBV4-2
CDR3 protein: ASSHVHGGTSSSSYEQY

clone size: NA
J gene: TRBJ2-5
V gene: TRBV6-5
CDR3 protein: ASRPGPEETQY

clone size: NA
J gene: TRBJ2-4
V gene: TRBV19
CDR3 protein: ASSYPGSPNIQY

clone size: NA
J gene: TRBJ2-7
V gene: TRBV4-1
CDR3 protein: ASSQDLRDTYEQY

clone size: NA
J gene: TRBJ2-7
V gene: TRBV7-9
CDR3 protein: ASSVQVYEQY

clone size: NA
J gene: TRBJ2-7
V gene: TRBV7-9
CDR3 protein: ASSSSIYEQY

clone size: NA
J gene: TRBJ1-2
V gene: TRBV6-5
CDR3 protein: ASSHRTGPYGYT

clone size: NA
J gene: TRBJ1-2
V gene: TRBV6-1
CDR3 protein: ASSDRTYGYT

clone size: once
J gene: TRBJ1-6
V gene: TRBV6-1
CDR3 protein: ASSEGGPKNNSPLH

clone size: NA
J gene: TRBJ2-3
V gene: TRBV18
CDR3 protein: ASSRDLADTQY

clone size: NA
J gene: TRBJ2-1
V gene: TRBV20-1
CDR3 protein: RARGNEQF

clone size: NA
J gene: TRBJ2-5
V gene: TRBV9
CDR3 protein: ASSVVGGPVETQY

clone size: NA
J gene: TRBJ2-7
V gene: TRBV27
CDR3 protein: ASSSLGQTYEQY

clone size: NA
J gene: TRBJ2-3
V gene: TRBV2
CDR3 protein: ASTSRPPPDTQY